This is a list of T cell receptor beta chains from one sample in a study of cytomegalovirus exposure and HLA in healthy donors. Assay: immunoSEQ multiplex PCR; the TCRdb copy retains only in-frame clones and omits some. The profile shows 90,000 to 150,000 clones, 75% of them singletons. The specimen sequenced was PBMCs. The receptors originated from a middle-aged woman in good health and CMV-seropositive. Both conserved end residues are part of each CDR3.

J	V	CDR3
TRBJ2-1	TRBV9	CASSVGTPSYNEQFF
TRBJ2-7	TRBV29-1	CSVGGQGGGSEQYF
TRBJ1-4	TRBV27	CASSFLGGEKLFF
TRBJ1-5	TRBV2	CASRDDRSDQPQHF
TRBJ2-7	TRBV6-5	CASNPGTGGGEQYF
TRBJ2-1	TRBV28	CASSLSGQDEQFF
TRBJ2-2	TRBV5-4	CASSQGGANTGELFF
TRBJ1-2	TRBV4-3	CASSQDGTAADGYTF
TRBJ2-3	TRBV30	CAWSGGRGQGGTDTQYF
TRBJ2-2	TRBV19	CASSRYTASNTGELFF
TRBJ2-3	TRBV5-1	CASSWGQIDTQYF
TRBJ2-3	TRBV14	CASSHRGGATDTQYF
TRBJ2-7	TRBV5-1	CASSWDQTGSYEQYF
TRBJ2-3	TRBV6-1	CASSDGGPDRGWEDTQYF
TRBJ2-1	TRBV6-5	CASSYFRGRNHEQFF
TRBJ2-5	TRBV9	CASSYDSQETQYF
TRBJ1-4	TRBV28	CASSLELSFEGNEKLFF
TRBJ1-6	TRBV25-1	CASSDPTGHALHF
TRBJ1-3	TRBV18	CASSPPPLNTIYF
TRBJ2-7	TRBV5-5	CASSITQGPSSYEQYF
TRBJ1-5	TRBV13	CASSPYGGQPQHF
TRBJ1-2	TRBV4-3	CASSQDSGRSGRGYTF
TRBJ1-1	TRBV7-3	CASSPGTGGEAFF
TRBJ2-1	TRBV28	CASSFTGTSYNEQFF
TRBJ2-1	TRBV6-4	CASSDGRGDYNEQFF
TRBJ2-2	TRBV4-3	CASSQDTEDLVSGELFF
TRBJ2-5	TRBV18	CASAPSGGAGETQYF
TRBJ2-7	TRBV19	CASSPRGGRAYEQYF
TRBJ1-3	TRBV11-2	CASSLVRHSGNTIYF
TRBJ1-5	TRBV10-3	CAISARQDNQPQHF
TRBJ2-5	TRBV10-3	CAISETGTQYF
TRBJ1-1	TRBV18	CASSPQDREGTEAFF
TRBJ1-2	TRBV7-2	CASSLGLPTTVYGYTF
TRBJ1-1	TRBV11-2	CASTPGWVNTEAFF
TRBJ2-3	TRBV11-2	CASSLGADSDTQYF
TRBJ2-1	TRBV4-1	CASSQDQLAGVYNEQFF
TRBJ2-7	TRBV5-6	CASSLYRGEYEQYF
TRBJ1-2	TRBV28	CASSLQLGGGTNYGYTF
TRBJ2-6	TRBV12-5	CASGPRDPSIGGANVLTF